A single TCR beta chain is shown here with its context. Antigen unknown. MiXCR, run by TCRdb on the RT-PCR reads, gives a single entry per CDR3 protein. The repertoire holds about 800,000 distinct CDR3 sequences, with around 20% as singletons. The data originate from a study of response to subunit inactivated influenza vaccine. Study-level points and caveats: A suggestion made by the authors is that each seasonal influenza vaccination recruits few new T cells.

The sample in question was PBMCs from blood, obtained more than 4 days after vaccination. The source of this sequence is a man between 50 and 59 years old who received an inactivated influenza vaccine.

The CDR3 sequence is CASSQGSGNAAGELFF. Here the CDR3 DNA reads TGCGCCAGCAGCCAGGGGAGCGGGAATGCGGCCGGGGAGCTGTTTTTT. J is TRBJ2-2 and V is TRBV4-3; 7 nucleotides line up with TRBD2. This CDR3 comprises 16 residues. Germline assignment: CDR1 LGHNA and CDR2 YSLEER. V lost 3 bases, J lost 6 bases, and 10 bases stayed unmatched.